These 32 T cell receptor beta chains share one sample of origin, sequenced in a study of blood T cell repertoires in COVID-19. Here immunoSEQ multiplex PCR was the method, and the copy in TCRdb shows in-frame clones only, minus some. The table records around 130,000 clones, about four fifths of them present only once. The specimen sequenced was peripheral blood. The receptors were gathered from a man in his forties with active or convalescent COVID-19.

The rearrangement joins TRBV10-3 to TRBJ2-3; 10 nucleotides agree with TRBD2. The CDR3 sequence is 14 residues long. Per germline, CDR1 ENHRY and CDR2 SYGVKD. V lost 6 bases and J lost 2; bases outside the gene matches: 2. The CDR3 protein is CAISLAGATDTQYF. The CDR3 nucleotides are TGTGCCATCAGCCTAGCGGGGGCCACAGATACGCAGTATTTT.

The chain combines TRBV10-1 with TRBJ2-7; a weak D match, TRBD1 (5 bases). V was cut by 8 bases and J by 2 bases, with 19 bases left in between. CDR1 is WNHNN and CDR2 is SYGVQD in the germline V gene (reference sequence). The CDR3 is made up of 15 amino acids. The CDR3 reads CASSRNQGSPYEQYF. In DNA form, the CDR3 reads TGCGCCAGCTCCCGCAATCAGGGCTCTCCCTACGAGCAGTACTTC.

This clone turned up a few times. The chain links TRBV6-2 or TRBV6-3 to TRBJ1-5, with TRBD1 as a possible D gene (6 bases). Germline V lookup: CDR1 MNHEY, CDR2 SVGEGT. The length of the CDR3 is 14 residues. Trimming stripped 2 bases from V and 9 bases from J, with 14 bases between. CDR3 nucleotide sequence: TGTGCCAGCAGTTACCTAGGGGGGGCTCGGCCCCAGCATTTT. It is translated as CASSYLGGARPQHF.

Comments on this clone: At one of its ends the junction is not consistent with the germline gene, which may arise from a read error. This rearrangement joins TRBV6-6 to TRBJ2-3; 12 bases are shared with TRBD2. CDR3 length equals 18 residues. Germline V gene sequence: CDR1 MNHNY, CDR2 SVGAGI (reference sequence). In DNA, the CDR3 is TGTGCCAGCAGTCCAACCGCCGGACTAGCGGGGAGCACGGATACGCAGTATTTT. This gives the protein CASSPTAGLAGSTDTQYF.

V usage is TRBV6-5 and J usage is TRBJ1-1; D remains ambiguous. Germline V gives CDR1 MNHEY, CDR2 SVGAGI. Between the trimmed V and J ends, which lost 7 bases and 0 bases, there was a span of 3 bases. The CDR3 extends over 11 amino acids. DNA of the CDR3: TGTGCCAGCACAATGAACACTGAAGCTTTCTTT. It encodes CASTMNTEAFF.

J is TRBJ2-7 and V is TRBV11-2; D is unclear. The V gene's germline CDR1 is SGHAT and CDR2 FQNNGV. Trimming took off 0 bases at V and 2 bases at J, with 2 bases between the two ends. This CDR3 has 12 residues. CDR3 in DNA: TGTGCCAGCAGCTTAGACGCCTACGAGCAGTACTTC. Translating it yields CASSLDAYEQYF.

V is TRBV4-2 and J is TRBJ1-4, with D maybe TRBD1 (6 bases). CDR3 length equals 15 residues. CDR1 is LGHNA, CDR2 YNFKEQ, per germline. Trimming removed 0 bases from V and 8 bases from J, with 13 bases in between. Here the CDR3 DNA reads TGTGCCAGCAGCCAAGATCGACAGGCCCGGGAAAAACTGTTTTTT. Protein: CASSQDRQAREKLFF.

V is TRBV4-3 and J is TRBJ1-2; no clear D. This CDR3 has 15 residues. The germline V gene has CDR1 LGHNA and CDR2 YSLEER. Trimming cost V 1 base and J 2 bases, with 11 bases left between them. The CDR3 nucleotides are TGCGCCAGCAGCCAAGGGTCGACTCACAACTATGGCTACACCTTC. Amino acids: CASSQGSTHNYGYTF.

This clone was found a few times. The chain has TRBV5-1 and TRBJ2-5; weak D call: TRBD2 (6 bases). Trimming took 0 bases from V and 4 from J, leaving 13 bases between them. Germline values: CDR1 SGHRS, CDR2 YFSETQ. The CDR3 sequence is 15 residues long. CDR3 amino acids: CASSLGPGDGETQYF. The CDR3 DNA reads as TGCGCCAGCAGCTTGGGTCCGGGGGATGGAGAGACCCAGTACTTC.

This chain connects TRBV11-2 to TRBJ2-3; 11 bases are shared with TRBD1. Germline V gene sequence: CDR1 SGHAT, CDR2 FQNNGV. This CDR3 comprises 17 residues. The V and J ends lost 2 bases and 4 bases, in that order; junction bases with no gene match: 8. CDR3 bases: TGTGCCAGCAGCTTATATCAGGACAGGGGGCTCGCAGATACGCAGTATTTT. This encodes CASSLYQDRGLADTQYF.

In DNA, the CDR3 is TGTGCCAGTAGTAAACGGTCCAACAGGGGCCTGGGACCGACTTGGTTCGACTATGGCTACACCTTC. Translation: CASSKRSNRGLGPTWFDYGYTF. V usage is TRBV19 and J usage is TRBJ1-2; 7 bases are a match to TRBD1. Germline V gives CDR1 LNHDA, CDR2 SQIVND (reference sequence). The CDR3 consists of 22 residues. V shed 4 bases and J 3 bases; nucleotides not matched to a gene: 29.

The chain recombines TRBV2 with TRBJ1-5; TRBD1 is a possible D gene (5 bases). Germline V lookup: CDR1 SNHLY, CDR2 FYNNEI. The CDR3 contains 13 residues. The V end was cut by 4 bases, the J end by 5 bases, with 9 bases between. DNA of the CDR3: TGTGCCAGCAGTGTCACAGGAGATCAGCCCCAGCATTTT. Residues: CASSVTGDQPQHF.

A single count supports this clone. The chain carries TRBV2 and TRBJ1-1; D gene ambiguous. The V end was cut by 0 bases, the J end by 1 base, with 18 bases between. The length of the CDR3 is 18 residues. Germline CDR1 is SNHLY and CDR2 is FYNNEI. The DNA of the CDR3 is TGTGCCAGCAGTGAAGCCTCGCGGGGTTGGGGTGAGAACACTGAAGCTTTCTTT. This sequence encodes CASSEASRGWGENTEAFF.

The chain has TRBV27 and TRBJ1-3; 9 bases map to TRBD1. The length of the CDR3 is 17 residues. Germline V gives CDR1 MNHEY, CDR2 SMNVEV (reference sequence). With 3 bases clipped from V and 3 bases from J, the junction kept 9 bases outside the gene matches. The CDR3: CASSFATGGACGNTIYF. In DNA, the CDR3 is TGTGCCAGCAGTTTCGCTACAGGGGGCGCGTGTGGAAACACCATATATTTT.

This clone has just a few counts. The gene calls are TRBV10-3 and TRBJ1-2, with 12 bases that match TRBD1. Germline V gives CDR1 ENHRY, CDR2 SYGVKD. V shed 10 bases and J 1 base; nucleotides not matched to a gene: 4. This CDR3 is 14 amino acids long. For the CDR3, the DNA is TGTGCCACGGGACAGGGGGCGGGTAACTATGGCTACACCTTC. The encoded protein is CATGQGAGNYGYTF.

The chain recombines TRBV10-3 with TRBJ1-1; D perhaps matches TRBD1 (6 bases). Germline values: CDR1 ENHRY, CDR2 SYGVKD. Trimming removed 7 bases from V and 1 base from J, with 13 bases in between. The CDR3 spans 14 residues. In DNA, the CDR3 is TGTGCCATCAAGCAAGGGGGAGAGAACACTGAAGCTTTCTTT. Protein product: CAIKQGGENTEAFF.

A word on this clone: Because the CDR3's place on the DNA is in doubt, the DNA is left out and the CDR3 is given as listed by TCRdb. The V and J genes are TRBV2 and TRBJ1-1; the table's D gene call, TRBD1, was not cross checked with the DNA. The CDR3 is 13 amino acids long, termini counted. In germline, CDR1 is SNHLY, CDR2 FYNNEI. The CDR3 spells CASSAGVGAGSFF.

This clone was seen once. Here the CDR3 reads CASSLNGNRLTEAFF. The CDR3, as DNA: TGTGCCAGCAGCTTAAACGGGAACAGACTCACTGAAGCTTTCTTT. The rearrangement uses TRBV7-3 and TRBJ1-1; D is uncertain. Trimming left V 1 base short and J 4 bases short, with 13 bases between. The CDR3 extends over 15 amino acids. CDR1 is SGHTA and CDR2 is FQGTGA in the germline V gene.

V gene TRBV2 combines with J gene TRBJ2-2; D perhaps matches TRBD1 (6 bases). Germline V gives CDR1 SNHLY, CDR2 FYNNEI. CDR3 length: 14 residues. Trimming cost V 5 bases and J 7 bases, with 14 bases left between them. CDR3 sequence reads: CASSSTGFSGELFF. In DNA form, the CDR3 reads TGTGCCAGCAGTTCAACAGGGTTTAGCGGGGAGCTGTTTTTT.

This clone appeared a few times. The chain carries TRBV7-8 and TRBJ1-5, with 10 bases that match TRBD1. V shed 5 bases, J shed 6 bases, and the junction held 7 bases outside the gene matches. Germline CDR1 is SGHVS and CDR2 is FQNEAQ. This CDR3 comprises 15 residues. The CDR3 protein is CASSINRDRGQPQHF. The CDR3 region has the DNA TGTGCCAGCAGCATAAACCGGGACAGGGGTCAGCCCCAGCATTTT. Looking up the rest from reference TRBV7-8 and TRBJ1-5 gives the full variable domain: GAGVSQSPRYKVAKRGQDVALRCDPISGHVSLFWYQQALGQGPEFLTYFQNEAQLDKSGLPSDRFFAERPEGSVSTLKIQRTQQEDSAVYLCASSINRDRGQPQHFGDGTRLSIL.

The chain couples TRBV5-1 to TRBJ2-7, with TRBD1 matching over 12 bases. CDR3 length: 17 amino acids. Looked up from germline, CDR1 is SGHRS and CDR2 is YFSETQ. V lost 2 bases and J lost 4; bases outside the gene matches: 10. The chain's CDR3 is CASSLISKGQGAYEQYF. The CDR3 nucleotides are TGCGCCAGCAGCTTAATTAGTAAGGGACAGGGGGCTTACGAGCAGTACTTC.

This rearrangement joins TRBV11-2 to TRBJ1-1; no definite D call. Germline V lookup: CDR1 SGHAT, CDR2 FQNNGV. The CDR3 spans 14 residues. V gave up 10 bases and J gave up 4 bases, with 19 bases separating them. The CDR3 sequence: CATQGPSAGTEAFF. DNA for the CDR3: TGTGCCACCCAAGGCCCCTCGGCGGGCACTGAAGCTTTCTTT.

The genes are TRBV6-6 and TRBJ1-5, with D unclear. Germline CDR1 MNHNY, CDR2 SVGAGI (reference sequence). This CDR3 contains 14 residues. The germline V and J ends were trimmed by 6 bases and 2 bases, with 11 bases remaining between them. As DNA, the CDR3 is TGTGCCAGCAGACACGGGGAGGGCAATCAGCCCCAGCATTTT. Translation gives CASRHGEGNQPQHF.

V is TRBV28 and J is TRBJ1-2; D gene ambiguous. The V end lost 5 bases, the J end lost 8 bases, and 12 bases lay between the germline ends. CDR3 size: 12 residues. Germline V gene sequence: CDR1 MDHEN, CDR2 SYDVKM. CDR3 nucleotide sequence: TGTGCCAGCAGTCGCACGACTGGGGGCTACACCTTC. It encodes CASSRTTGGYTF.

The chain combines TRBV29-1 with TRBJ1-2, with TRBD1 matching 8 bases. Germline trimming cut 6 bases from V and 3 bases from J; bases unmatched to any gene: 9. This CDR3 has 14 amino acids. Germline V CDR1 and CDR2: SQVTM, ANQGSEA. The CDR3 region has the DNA TGCAGCGTCCAGGACAGGGAAGGAGACTATGGCTACACCTTC. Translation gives CSVQDREGDYGYTF.

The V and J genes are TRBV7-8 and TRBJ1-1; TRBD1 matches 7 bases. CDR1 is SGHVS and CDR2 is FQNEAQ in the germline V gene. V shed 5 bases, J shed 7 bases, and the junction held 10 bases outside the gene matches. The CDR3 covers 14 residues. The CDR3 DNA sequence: TGTGCCAGCAGCCCGACAGGGACAATAGGTGAAGCTTTCTTT. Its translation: CASSPTGTIGEAFF.

This CDR3 reads CASSLLGGQGTHGYTF. For the CDR3, the DNA is TGCGCCAGCAGCTTGCTCGGGGGGCAGGGGACCCATGGCTACACCTTC. This rearrangement joins TRBV5-1 to TRBJ1-2, with a possible D match to TRBD1 (6 bases). Trimming stripped 1 base from V and 6 bases from J, with 19 bases between. The CDR3 runs 16 residues. Germline CDR1 is SGHRS and CDR2 is YFSETQ.

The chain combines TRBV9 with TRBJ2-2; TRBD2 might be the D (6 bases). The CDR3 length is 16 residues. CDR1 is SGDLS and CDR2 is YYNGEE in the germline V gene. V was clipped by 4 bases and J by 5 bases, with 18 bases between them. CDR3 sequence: CASSPSWRGGTGELFF. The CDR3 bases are TGTGCCAGCAGCCCCTCCTGGAGGGGAGGTACCGGGGAGCTGTTTTTT.

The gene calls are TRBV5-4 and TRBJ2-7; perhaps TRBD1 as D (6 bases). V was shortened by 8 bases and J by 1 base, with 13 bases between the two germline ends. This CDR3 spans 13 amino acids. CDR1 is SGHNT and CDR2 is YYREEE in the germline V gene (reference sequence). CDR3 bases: TGTGCCAGTGGCGGACAGACATCCTACGAGCAGTACTTC. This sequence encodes CASGGQTSYEQYF. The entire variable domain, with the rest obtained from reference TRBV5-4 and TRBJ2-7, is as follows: ETGVTQSPTHLIKTRGQQVTLRCSSQSGHNTVSWYQQALGQGPQFIFQYYREEENGRGNFPPRFSGLQFPNYSSELNVNALELDDSALYLCASGGQTSYEQYFGPGTRLTVT.

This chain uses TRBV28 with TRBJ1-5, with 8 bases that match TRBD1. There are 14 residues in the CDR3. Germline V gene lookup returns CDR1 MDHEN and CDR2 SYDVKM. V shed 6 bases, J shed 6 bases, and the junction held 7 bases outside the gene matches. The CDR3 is CASRLGQGGQPQHF. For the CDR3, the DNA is TGTGCCAGCAGACTTGGACAGGGAGGTCAGCCCCAGCATTTT.

The CDR3 region is CASSYRGDTYEQYF. CDR3 DNA: TGTGCCAGCAGTTACCGGGGAGACACCTACGAGCAGTACTTC. The V call is TRBV6-6, the J call TRBJ2-7; TRBD2 is a possible D gene (5 bases). In germline, CDR1 is MNHNY, CDR2 SVGAGI (reference sequence). There are 14 residues in the CDR3. Trimming cost V 2 bases and J 2 bases, with 10 bases left between them.

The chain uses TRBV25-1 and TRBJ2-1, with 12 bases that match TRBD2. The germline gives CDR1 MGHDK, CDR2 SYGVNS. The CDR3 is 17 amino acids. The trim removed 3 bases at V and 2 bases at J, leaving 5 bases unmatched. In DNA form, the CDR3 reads TGTGCCAGCAGTGAGCTCGGGACTAGCGGGCCCTACAATGAGCAGTTCTTC. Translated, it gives CASSELGTSGPYNEQFF.